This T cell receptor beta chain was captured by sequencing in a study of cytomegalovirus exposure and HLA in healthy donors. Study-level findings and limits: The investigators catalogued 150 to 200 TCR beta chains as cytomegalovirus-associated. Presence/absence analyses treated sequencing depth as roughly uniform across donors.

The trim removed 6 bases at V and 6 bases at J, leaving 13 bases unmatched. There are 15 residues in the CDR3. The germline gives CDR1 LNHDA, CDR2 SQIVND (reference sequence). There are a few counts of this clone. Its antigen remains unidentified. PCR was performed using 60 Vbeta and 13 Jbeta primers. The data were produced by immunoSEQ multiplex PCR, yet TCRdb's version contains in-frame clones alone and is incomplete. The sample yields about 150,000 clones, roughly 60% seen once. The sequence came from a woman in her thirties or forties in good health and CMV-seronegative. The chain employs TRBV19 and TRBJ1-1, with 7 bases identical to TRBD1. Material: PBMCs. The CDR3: CASRETGSIVPEAFF. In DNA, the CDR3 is TGTGCCAGTAGAGAGACAGGGTCAATAGTTCCTGAAGCTTTCTTT. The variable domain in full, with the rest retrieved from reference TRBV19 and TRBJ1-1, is DGGITQSPKYLFRKEGQNVTLSCEQNLNHDAMYWYRQDPGQGLRLIYYSQIVNDFQKGDIAEGYSVSREKKESFPLTVTSAQKNPTAFYLCASRETGSIVPEAFFGQGTRLTVV.